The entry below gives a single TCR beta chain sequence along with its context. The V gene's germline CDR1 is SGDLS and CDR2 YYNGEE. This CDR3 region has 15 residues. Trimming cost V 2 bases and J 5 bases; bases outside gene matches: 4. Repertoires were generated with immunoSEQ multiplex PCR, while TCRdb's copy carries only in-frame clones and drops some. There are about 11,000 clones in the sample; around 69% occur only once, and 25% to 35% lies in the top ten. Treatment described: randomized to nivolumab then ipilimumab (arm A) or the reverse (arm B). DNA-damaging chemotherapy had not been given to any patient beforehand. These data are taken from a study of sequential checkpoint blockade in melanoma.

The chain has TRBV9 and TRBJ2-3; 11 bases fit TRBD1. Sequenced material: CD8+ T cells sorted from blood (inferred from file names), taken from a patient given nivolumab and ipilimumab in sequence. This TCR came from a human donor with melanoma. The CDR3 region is CASSVDRGQRDTQYF. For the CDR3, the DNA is TGTGCCAGCAGCGTGGACAGGGGGCAAAGAGATACGCAGTATTTT.